The 15 T cell receptor beta chains in this list originate from one sample, sequenced in a study of cytomegalovirus exposure and HLA in healthy donors. TCRdb's copy holds only in-frame clones and misses some; the assay was immunoSEQ multiplex PCR. The table lists about 360,000 clones, just over 85% of them singletons. Sequenced: PBMCs. These receptor sequences come from a woman aged 18-35 years in good health and CMV-seronegative.

The gene calls are TRBV28 and TRBJ1-5; D ambiguous. Trimming removed 5 bases at V and 0 bases at J, with 11 bases between. From germline, CDR1 is MDHEN and CDR2 SYDVKM. This CDR3 comprises 15 residues. In DNA, the CDR3 is TGTGCCAGCAGTGAAGCTCGGGGTAGCAATCAGCCCCAGCATTTT. Translated: CASSEARGSNQPQHF.

This clone was detected once. The chain links TRBV2 to TRBJ2-5; perhaps TRBD1 as D (5 bases). With the DNA end fitting TRBJ2-7 better, the J assignment may be wrong. CDR1 and CDR2 from the germline V gene are SNHLY and FYNNEI. This CDR3 spans 15 amino acids. The CDR3 here is CASSESTVRGSEQYF. The DNA of the CDR3 is TGTGCCAGCAGTGAATCGACAGTCCGCGGCTCCGAGCAGTACTTC.

This chain's CDR3 is CASSLDRDTEAFF. DNA of the CDR3: TGTGCCAGCAGTTTGGACAGGGACACTGAAGCTTTCTTT. The chain carries TRBV28 and TRBJ1-1, with TRBD1 matching 8 bases. This CDR3 is 13 amino acids long. Germline CDR1 reads MDHEN; CDR2 reads SYDVKM. V lost 3 bases and J lost 3; bases outside the gene matches: 0.

The rearrangement joins TRBV2 to TRBJ1-1; possible D gene TRBD1, 6 bases. The CDR3 covers 15 residues. V dropped 0 bases and J dropped 3 bases, with 11 bases sitting between them. Germline V gives CDR1 SNHLY, CDR2 FYNNEI. Here the CDR3 reads CASSEAGHGDTEAFF. CDR3 in DNA: TGTGCCAGCAGTGAAGCGGGACACGGTGACACTGAAGCTTTCTTT.

The CDR3 sequence: CAWGVGGFYGYTF. Written as DNA, the CDR3 is TGTGCCTGGGGGGTTGGGGGCTTCTATGGCTACACCTTC. The chain recombines TRBV30 with TRBJ1-2; possibly TRBD1 for D (6 bases). This CDR3 is 13 amino acids long. V lost 5 bases and J 4 bases, leaving 14 bases between the germline ends. CDR1 is GTSNPN and CDR2 is SVGIG in the germline V gene (reference sequence). Combining the CDR3 with reference TRBV30 and TRBJ1-2 gives the whole variable domain SQTIHQWPATLVQPVGSPLSLECTVEGTSNPNLYWYRQAAGRGLQLLFYSVGIGQISSEVPQNLSASRPQDRQFILSSKKLLLSDSGFYLCAWGVGGFYGYTFGSGTRLTVV.

V gene TRBV28 combines with J gene TRBJ1-5; D may be TRBD1 (6 bases). The CDR3 runs to 12 residues. Trimming took off 8 bases at V and 2 bases at J, with 7 bases between the two ends. CDR1 MDHEN and CDR2 SYDVKM come from the germline V gene. In DNA form, the CDR3 reads TGTGCCAGCGGGGGCGGCAATCAGCCCCAGCATTTT. Protein sequence: CASGGGNQPQHF.

The table lists this clone with a few counts. The chain has TRBV28 and TRBJ1-5, with a tentative D call TRBD1 (5 bases). The CDR3 runs to 16 residues. The germline V gene has CDR1 MDHEN and CDR2 SYDVKM. The V end lost 4 bases, the J end lost 3 bases, and 16 bases lay between the germline ends. The CDR3 loop is CASSSRRTGSNQPQHF. The CDR3 coding sequence is TGTGCCAGCAGTTCCCGCCGTACAGGTTCCAATCAGCCCCAGCATTTT.

This clone was found once. CDR3 sequence reads: CASSLTYAGVTTGELFF. In DNA form, the CDR3 reads TGTGCCAGCAGCTTAACCTACGCGGGAGTAACCACCGGGGAGCTGTTTTTT. The chain couples TRBV7-3 to TRBJ2-2; 7 bases fit TRBD2. Germline CDR1 reads SGHTA; CDR2 reads FQGTGA. Trimming cost V 0 bases and J 4 bases; bases outside gene matches: 8. The CDR3 has 17 amino acids.

This sequence joins TRBV27 and TRBJ1-5; TRBD1 is a possible D gene (5 bases). CDR1 MNHEY and CDR2 SMNVEV come from the germline V gene (reference sequence). The CDR3 loop spans 16 amino acids. Trimming removed 5 bases at V and 2 bases at J, with 16 bases between. CDR3 residues: CASSNGGVGGNQPQHF. CDR3 DNA sequence: TGTGCCAGCAGTAATGGAGGGGTCGGGGGCAATCAGCCCCAGCATTTT.

The rearrangement joins TRBV2 to TRBJ2-3, with 9 bases fitting TRBD2. The V and J ends lost 6 bases and 3 bases, in that order; junction bases with no gene match: 7. CDR3 size: 15 residues. In germline, CDR1 is SNHLY, CDR2 FYNNEI. In DNA form, the CDR3 reads TGTGCCAGCAGGGTAGCGGGAGCGCGAACAGATACGCAGTATTTT. Translating gives CASRVAGARTDTQYF.

The chain combines TRBV6-1 with TRBJ2-4, with 7 bases aligning to TRBD2. CDR3 size: 16 residues. Losses at the gene ends were 3 bases for V and 0 bases for J; bases not matched to a gene: 5. In germline, CDR1 is MNHNS, CDR2 SASEGT. The CDR3 DNA reads as TGTGCCAGCAGTGACCGGGGACTACTAGCCAAAAACATTCAGTACTTC. It yields the protein CASSDRGLLAKNIQYF.

The rearrangement joins TRBV7-9 to TRBJ1-4; possible D gene TRBD1, 5 bases. V lost 4 bases, J lost 3 bases, and 9 bases lay in between. The germline V gene encodes CDR1 SEHNR and CDR2 FQNEAQ (reference sequence). The CDR3 runs to 14 residues. The chain's CDR3 is CASSSRDSNEKLFF. CDR3 sequence (DNA): TGTGCCAGCAGCTCCAGGGACTCTAATGAAAAACTGTTTTTT.

This clone was seen a few times. The V and J genes are TRBV28 and TRBJ1-6; no definite D call. Trimming cost V 8 bases and J 5 bases, with 7 bases left between them. This CDR3 comprises 12 residues. Germline V CDR1 and CDR2: MDHEN, SYDVKM. CDR3 loop: CASLSHNSPLHF. The CDR3 nucleotides are TGTGCCAGCCTGAGCCATAATTCACCCCTCCACTTT.

The chain employs TRBV29-1 and TRBJ1-2; perhaps TRBD1 as D (6 bases). In germline, CDR1 is SQVTM, CDR2 ANQGSEA. The CDR3 contains 12 residues. V was trimmed by 8 bases and J by 4 bases, leaving 14 bases between them. Here the CDR3 DNA reads TGCAGCTCGGACAGAGAAATCTATGGCTACACCTTC. This encodes CSSDREIYGYTF.

This sequence joins TRBV2 and TRBJ2-7, with 9 nucleotides matching TRBD2. The junction had 6 bases not matched to a gene; V was cut back by 8 bases and J by 4 bases. This CDR3 spans 13 amino acids. The V gene's germline CDR1 is SNHLY and CDR2 FYNNEI. The chain's CDR3 is CASGAGGSYEQYF. The CDR3 bases are TGTGCCAGCGGGGCGGGGGGGAGTTACGAGCAGTACTTC. The full variable domain, in which reference TRBV2 and TRBJ2-7 provide the parts outside the CDR3, is EPEVTQTPSHQVTQMGQEVILRCVPISNHLYFYWYRQILGQKVEFLVSFYNNEISEKSEIFDDQFSVERPDGSNFTLKIRSTKLEDSAMYFCASGAGGSYEQYFGPGTRLTVT.